This T cell receptor (beta chain) was retrieved from a study of T-cell memory formation after mild COVID-19. Study summary: Largely, TCR clusters stayed within a single donor.

Amplification by 5'RACE using constant-segment primers produced TCR alpha and TCR beta cDNA libraries that carried sample barcodes and UMIs. Using its own MiXCR run on the 5' RACE reads, TCRdb lists one record per CDR3 protein. This table holds 40,000 to 45,000 distinct CDR3 sequences, 6% to 8% found once. Trimming removed 1 base from V and 7 bases from J, with 14 bases in between. Germline assignment: CDR1 DFQATT and CDR2 SNEGSKA (reference sequence). This CDR3 region has 15 residues. This clonotype appeared a few times. This TCR was recovered from a man between 18 and 29 years old who had mild COVID-19 (a few samples of this study predate the infection). Cell type and time point are not known. V and J are TRBV20-1 and TRBJ1-6; D perhaps matches TRBD1 (5 bases). Material: PBMCs or a T cell subset sorted from them (not recorded which). The CDR3 spells CSARARGRPNSPLHF. DNA of the CDR3: TGCAGTGCTAGAGCCCGGGGCCGCCCAAATTCACCCCTCCACTTT.